This T cell receptor (beta chain) is drawn from a study of cytomegalovirus exposure and HLA in healthy donors. There are 14 residues in the CDR3. The V and J ends lost 0 bases and 4 bases respectively, with 8 bases between them. The germline V gene encodes CDR1 SGHRS and CDR2 YFSETQ. Study-wide points: Specificity for CMV antigens was confirmed in vitro for a few of the CMV-associated chains. In terms of immune exposure information, only CMV serostatus was available. The number of N-insertions in an Asian-associated ancestry cluster was reportedly below the roughly 660-donor mean in a later analysis.

PCR used 60 Vbeta primers and 13 Jbeta primers. The assay was immunoSEQ multiplex PCR, and TCRdb's table has in-frame clones only and misses some. The repertoire holds about 160,000 clones, with around 74% as singletons. As concerns this clone: What it binds is not known.

The rearrangement uses TRBV5-1 and TRBJ2-1, with D unclear. The sequenced sample was PBMCs. The TCR was taken from a female donor in good health and CMV-seronegative. This CDR3 reads CASSLATLYNEQFF. CDR3 in DNA: TGCGCCAGCAGCTTGGCCACTCTATACAATGAGCAGTTCTTC.